Below are 22 T cell receptor beta chains sequenced from a single sample in a study of T cells in Graves' hyperthyroidism and ophthalmopathy. Amplified regions were TCR beta CDR3 sequences from RNA transcripts. The HTBI set primed first-round TCR CDR3 RT-PCR. In TCRdb, the multiplex PCR reads were re-called with MiXCR into one record per CDR3 protein. In the table there are 330,000 or so distinct CDR3 sequences, roughly a fifth of which are singletons. Specimen: blood. These receptors came from a man aged 45-65 years with Graves' ophthalmopathy.

V gene TRBV7-6 combines with J gene TRBJ2-7; 9 bases line up with TRBD2. This CDR3 is 15 amino acids long. Germline values: CDR1 SGHVS, CDR2 FNYEAQ. V lost 5 bases and J lost 5; bases outside the gene matches: 10. The CDR3: CASSPETSGLDEQYF. DNA for the CDR3: TGTGCCAGCAGCCCAGAGACTAGCGGTTTAGACGAGCAGTACTTC.

The CDR3 loop reads CASSLRAAGNEQFF. DNA for the CDR3: TGTGCCAGCAGCTTACGGGCCGCGGGGAATGAGCAGTTCTTC. The J gene is TRBJ2-1, the V gene TRBV11-2; TRBD2 is a possible D gene (6 bases). In germline, CDR1 is SGHAT, CDR2 FQNNGV. V was shortened by 2 bases and J by 7 bases, with 12 bases between the two germline ends. This CDR3 spans 14 amino acids. The full variable domain, in which reference TRBV11-2 and TRBJ2-1 provide the parts outside the CDR3, is EAGVAQSPRYKIIEKRQSVAFWCNPISGHATLYWYQQILGQGPKLLIQFQNNGVVDDSQLPKDRFSAERLKGVDSTLKIQPAKLEDSAVYLCASSLRAAGNEQFFGPGTRLTVL.

This clonotype was counted only a few times. The chain joins TRBV28 to TRBJ2-5; D not resolved. Per germline, CDR1 MDHEN and CDR2 SYDVKM. The CDR3 runs to 13 residues. Trimming pared 3 bases from V and 11 bases from J, leaving 16 bases between. In DNA, the CDR3 is TGTGCCAGCAGTTTCCGGGCCCCGAGGAAACAGTACTTC. It yields the protein CASSFRAPRKQYF.

The chain joins TRBV7-9 to TRBJ2-2; TRBD1 agrees at 8 bases. V trimming: 4 bases; J trimming: 1 base; junction bases outside the gene matches: 2. This CDR3 has 15 amino acids. CDR1 and CDR2 (germline): SEHNR, FQNEAQ (reference sequence). CDR3 nucleotide sequence: TGTGCCAGCAGCTCAGACAGGGGGAACACCGGGGAGCTGTTTTTT. Its protein product is CASSSDRGNTGELFF.

This clonotype was detected many times. The gene calls are TRBV3-1 and TRBJ1-1; D is perhaps TRBD1 (5 bases). Trimming took off 1 base at V and 0 bases at J, with 9 bases between the two ends. The germline V gene has CDR1 LGHDT and CDR2 YNNKEL (reference sequence). The CDR3 is 15 amino acids. The CDR3 loop reads CASSQGQLMNTEAFF. The CDR3 DNA reads as TGTGCCAGCAGCCAAGGACAGCTAATGAACACTGAAGCTTTCTTT.

V is TRBV19 and J is TRBJ2-7; possibly TRBD1 for D (6 bases). CDR3 size: 13 residues. Per the germline V gene, CDR1 is LNHDA and CDR2 is SQIVND (reference sequence). V dropped 6 bases and J dropped 6 bases, with 15 bases sitting between them. CDR3 coding DNA: TGTGCCAGTAGGCAGGGGCCTCTCGGCGAGCAGTACTTC. This codes for CASRQGPLGEQYF. Combining the CDR3 with reference TRBV19 and TRBJ2-7 gives the whole variable domain DGGITQSPKYLFRKEGQNVTLSCEQNLNHDAMYWYRQDPGQGLRLIYYSQIVNDFQKGDIAEGYSVSREKKESFPLTVTSAQKNPTAFYLCASRQGPLGEQYFGPGTRLTVT.

This chain uses TRBV12-3 or TRBV12-4 with TRBJ1-5; maybe TRBD1 (6 bases). The length of the CDR3 is 18 residues. Trimming removed 6 bases from V and 2 bases from J, with 23 bases in between. The CDR3 sequence: CASSQPRDTEKGNQPQHF. The CDR3, as DNA: TGTGCCAGCAGCCAACCCCGGGACACGGAGAAAGGCAATCAGCCCCAGCATTTT.

There are a few counts of this clonotype. The V call is TRBV29-1, the J call TRBJ2-1, with 16 bases lining up with TRBD2. CDR1 is SQVTM and CDR2 is ANQGSEA in the germline V gene. CDR3 size: 14 residues. The trim removed 6 bases at V and 7 bases at J, leaving 3 bases unmatched. The CDR3 region has the DNA TGCAGCGTCTGGGGACTAGCGGGAGGGAATGAGCAGTTCTTC. Translation: CSVWGLAGGNEQFF.

This clonotype was detected many times. The gene calls are TRBV28 and TRBJ2-3, with 7 bases matching TRBD1. The CDR3 runs to 16 residues. The V gene end was trimmed by 5 bases and the J gene end by 0 bases; junction bases not matched to a gene: 8. Germline loops: CDR1 MDHEN, CDR2 SYDVKM. The CDR3 nucleotides read TGTGCCAGCAGTCTTTACGGGACAGCAAGCACAGATACGCAGTATTTT. Its translation is CASSLYGTASTDTQYF.

The V and J genes are TRBV10-1 and TRBJ1-1; tentative D call: TRBD1 (6 bases). Germline V CDR1 and CDR2: WNHNN, SYGVQD (reference sequence). The CDR3 runs 13 residues. Between the trimmed V and J ends, which lost 5 bases and 5 bases, there was a span of 12 bases. This CDR3 reads CASSTGLETEAFF. CDR3 nucleotide sequence: TGCGCCAGCAGTACAGGGTTAGAGACTGAAGCTTTCTTT.

This chain links TRBV28 with TRBJ2-2; 8 bases match TRBD2. The trim removed 2 bases at V and 5 bases at J, leaving 7 bases unmatched. This CDR3 contains 16 residues. Germline CDR1 reads MDHEN; CDR2 reads SYDVKM. The CDR3 here is CASSLNLASGTGELFF. Written as DNA, the CDR3 is TGTGCCAGCAGTTTAAACCTCGCTAGCGGGACCGGGGAGCTGTTTTTT.

The chain employs TRBV20-1 and TRBJ2-5; D is undetermined. In germline, CDR1 is DFQATT, CDR2 SNEGSKA (reference sequence). V was cut by 5 bases and J by 2 bases, with 3 bases left in between. The CDR3 loop spans 10 amino acids. As DNA, the CDR3 is TGCAGTGCTGCACAAGAGACCCAGTACTTC. This codes for CSAAQETQYF.

The sample holds many counts of this clonotype. V and J are TRBV30 and TRBJ2-7; tentative D call: TRBD2 (5 bases). Germline CDR1 reads GTSNPN; CDR2 reads SVGIG (reference sequence). V lost 3 bases and J lost 4, with 7 bases in between. The CDR3 spans 11 residues. The CDR3 coding sequence is TGTGCCTGGAGGAGGACTTACGAGCAGTACTTC. Its protein is CAWRRTYEQYF.

The genes are TRBV19 and TRBJ2-6; a possible D gene is TRBD1 (6 bases). V lost 6 bases, J lost 0 bases, and 18 bases lay in between. The CDR3 has 18 residues. In germline, CDR1 is LNHDA, CDR2 SQIVND (reference sequence). CDR3 in amino acids: CASSLGQTFRSGANVLTF. The CDR3 bases are TGTGCCAGTAGCCTTGGACAGACTTTCCGCTCTGGGGCCAACGTCCTGACTTTC.

The chain has TRBV19 and TRBJ2-1; TRBD1 matches 9 bases. Trimming took 5 bases from V and 6 from J; bases not matched to a gene: 11. In germline, CDR1 is LNHDA, CDR2 SQIVND (reference sequence). This CDR3 has 16 amino acids. CDR3 amino acids: CASSLETGGGSNEQFF. Here the CDR3 DNA reads TGTGCCAGTAGTCTTGAGACAGGGGGAGGATCCAATGAGCAGTTCTTC.

This clonotype has ten or more counts. The chain carries TRBV7-9 and TRBJ2-2, with TRBD2 matching over 9 bases. This CDR3 spans 15 amino acids. Germline V gives CDR1 SEHNR, CDR2 FQNEAQ (reference sequence). CDR3 sequence: CAVGLAGSRTGELFF. The CDR3 region has the DNA TGTGCAGTGGGGCTAGCGGGATCCCGGACCGGGGAGCTGTTTTTT. Full variable domain (missing parts from reference TRBV7-9 and TRBJ2-2): DTGVSQNPRHKITKRGQNVTFRCDPISEHNRLYWYRQTLGQGPEFLTYFQNEAQLEKSRLLSDRFSAERPKGSFSTLEIQRTEQGDSAMYLCAVGLAGSRTGELFFGEGSRLTVL.

The chain has TRBV2 and TRBJ2-5; 9 bases are a match to TRBD2. Germline V gene sequence: CDR1 SNHLY, CDR2 FYNNEI. This CDR3 is 14 amino acids long. The junction had 4 bases not matched to a gene; V was cut back by 8 bases and J by 0 bases. The DNA of the CDR3 is TGTGCCAGCGGCATAGCGGGAGACCAAGAGACCCAGTACTTC. Encoded protein: CASGIAGDQETQYF.

This clonotype appeared many times. The chain links TRBV2 to TRBJ2-7; TRBD2 agrees at 9 bases. J lost 8 bases, V lost 9 bases, and 11 bases had no gene match. This CDR3 has 13 amino acids. Per germline, CDR1 SNHLY and CDR2 FYNNEI. CDR3 sequence (DNA): TGTGCCAGGGGGGCGGGAGGGACCGGCAAGCAGTACTTC. Translation: CARGAGGTGKQYF.

In its sample, this clonotype was seen many times. The chain carries TRBV2 and TRBJ1-2; D unclear. Germline CDR1 reads SNHLY; CDR2 reads FYNNEI. The CDR3 runs to 13 residues. Deletions cut 2 bases from V and 2 bases from J, with 6 bases between. The CDR3 here is CASSETENYGYTF. For the CDR3, the DNA is TGTGCCAGCAGTGAAACAGAGAACTATGGCTACACCTTC.

This clonotype was observed at least ten times. The V gene is TRBV18, the J gene TRBJ2-5, with unresolved D. Per germline, CDR1 KGHSH and CDR2 LQKENI. The CDR3 consists of 12 residues. The V and J ends lost 4 bases and 1 base respectively, with 4 bases between them. CDR3 protein: CASSRGQETQYF. CDR3 coding DNA: TGTGCCAGCTCACGGGGCCAAGAGACCCAGTACTTC. Full variable domain (outside the CDR3, taken from reference TRBV18 and TRBJ2-5): NAGVMQNPRHLVRRRGQEARLRCSPMKGHSHVYWYRQLPEEGLKFMVYLQKENIIDESGMPKERFSAEFPKEGPSILRIQQVVRGDSAAYFCASSRGQETQYFGPGTRLLVL.

This clonotype was observed many times. The chain employs TRBV29-1 and TRBJ1-1, with 7 bases that match TRBD1. V shed 5 bases and J 4 bases; nucleotides not matched to a gene: 4. The germline gives CDR1 SQVTM, CDR2 ANQGSEA. The CDR3 consists of 12 residues. The CDR3 nucleotides read TGCAGCGTTCGACAGGGCGGCACTGAAGCTTTCTTT. This translates into CSVRQGGTEAFF.

The sample holds a few counts of this clonotype. The V and J genes are TRBV6-1 and TRBJ2-7; D gene ambiguous. CDR1 and CDR2 from the germline V gene are MNHNS and SASEGT. This CDR3 has 15 amino acids. Trimming left V 3 bases short and J 4 bases short, with 16 bases between. The CDR3 reads CASSDYFGRTYEQYF. The CDR3 DNA is TGTGCCAGCAGTGATTATTTTGGCAGGACGTACGAGCAGTACTTC.